This T cell receptor (beta chain) came from a study of T cell repertoires in cytomegalovirus infection. Study in general: Indicated by public TCR beta signatures were CMV infection and matching HLA type.

The germline CDR1 and CDR2 sequences are MRHNA and SNTAGT. The V gene lost 7 bases and the J gene lost 2 bases, with 16 bases spanning the gap. The CDR3 spans 15 residues. A remark on this clonotype: The antigen is unknown.

MiXCR was run by TCRdb on the reads, yielding one entry per CDR3 protein. The sample carries 97,000 or so distinct CDR3 sequences, approximately 17% recorded once. Findings of the study overall: HLA-C-restricted CMV-specific TCR beta clonotypes prevailed in the ex vivo response.

The sequence came from a human donor in good health (CMV status not recorded). Some clones in this sample may be carry-over from other donors' samples. The sequenced sample consisted of PBMCs. This chain connects TRBV6-4 to TRBJ2-3; D is undetermined. The CDR3 DNA reads as TGTGCCAGCACCCCCCAGCAGGACGACACAGATACGCAGTATTTT. Its protein is CASTPQQDDTDTQYF.